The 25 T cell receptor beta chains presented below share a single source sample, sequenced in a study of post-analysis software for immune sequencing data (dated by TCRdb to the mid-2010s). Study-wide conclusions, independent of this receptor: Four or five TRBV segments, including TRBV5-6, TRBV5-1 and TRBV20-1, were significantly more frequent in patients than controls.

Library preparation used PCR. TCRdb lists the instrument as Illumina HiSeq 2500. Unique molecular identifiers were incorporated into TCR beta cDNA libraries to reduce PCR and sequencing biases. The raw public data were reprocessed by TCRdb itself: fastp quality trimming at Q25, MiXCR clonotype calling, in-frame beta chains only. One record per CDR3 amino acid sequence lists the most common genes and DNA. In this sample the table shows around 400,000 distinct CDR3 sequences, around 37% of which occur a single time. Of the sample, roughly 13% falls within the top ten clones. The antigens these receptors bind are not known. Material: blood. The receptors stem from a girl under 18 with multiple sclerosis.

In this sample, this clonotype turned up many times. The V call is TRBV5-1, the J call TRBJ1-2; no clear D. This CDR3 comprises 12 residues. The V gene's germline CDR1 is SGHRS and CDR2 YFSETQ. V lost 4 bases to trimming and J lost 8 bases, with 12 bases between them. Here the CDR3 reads CASSLTSYGYTF. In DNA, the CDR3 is TGCGCCAGCAGCCTCACCTCGTACGGCTACACCTTC.

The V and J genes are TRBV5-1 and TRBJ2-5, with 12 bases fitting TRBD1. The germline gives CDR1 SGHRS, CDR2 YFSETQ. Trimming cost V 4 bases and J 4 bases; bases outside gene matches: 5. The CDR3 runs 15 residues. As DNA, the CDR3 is TGCGCCAGCAGCCCGGGACAGGGGGCATTAGAGACCCAGTACTTC. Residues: CASSPGQGALETQYF. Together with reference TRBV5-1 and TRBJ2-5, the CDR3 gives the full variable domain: KAGVTQTPRYLIKTRGQQVTLSCSPISGHRSVSWYQQTPGQGLQFLFEYFSETQRNKGNFPGRFSGRQFSNSRSEMNVSTLELGDSALYLCASSPGQGALETQYFGPGTRLLVL.

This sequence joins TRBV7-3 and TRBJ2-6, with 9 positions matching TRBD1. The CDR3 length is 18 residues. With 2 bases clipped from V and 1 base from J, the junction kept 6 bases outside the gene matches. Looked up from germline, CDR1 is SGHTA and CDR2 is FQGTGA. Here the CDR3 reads CASSLSGQGRSGANVLTF. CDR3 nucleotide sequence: TGTGCCAGCAGCTTATCGGGACAGGGAAGGTCTGGGGCCAACGTCCTGACTTTC. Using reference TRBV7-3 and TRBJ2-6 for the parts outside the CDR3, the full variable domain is GAGVSQTPSNKVTEKGKYVELRCDPISGHTALYWYRQSLGQGPEFLIYFQGTGAADDSGLPNDRFFAVRPEGSVSTLKIQRTERGDSAVYLCASSLSGQGRSGANVLTFGAGSRLTVL.

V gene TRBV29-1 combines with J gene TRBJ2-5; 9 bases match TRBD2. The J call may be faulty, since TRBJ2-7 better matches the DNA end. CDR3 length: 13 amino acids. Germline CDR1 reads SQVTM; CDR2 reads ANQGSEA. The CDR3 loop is CSVGPSGAYEQYF. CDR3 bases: TGCAGCGTGGGACCTAGCGGGGCTTACGAGCAGTACTTC.

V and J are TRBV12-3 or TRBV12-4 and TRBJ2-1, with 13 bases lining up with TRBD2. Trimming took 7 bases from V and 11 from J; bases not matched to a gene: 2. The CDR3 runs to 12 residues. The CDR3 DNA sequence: TGTGCCAGCATGGGACTAGCGGGACAGCAGTTCTTC. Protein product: CASMGLAGQQFF.

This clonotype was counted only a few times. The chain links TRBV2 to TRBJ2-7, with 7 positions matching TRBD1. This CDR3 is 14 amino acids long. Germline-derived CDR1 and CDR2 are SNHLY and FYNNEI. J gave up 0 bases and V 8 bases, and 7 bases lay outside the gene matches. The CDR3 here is CASGDRASSYEQYF. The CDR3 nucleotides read TGTGCCAGCGGAGACAGGGCGAGCTCCTACGAGCAGTACTTC.

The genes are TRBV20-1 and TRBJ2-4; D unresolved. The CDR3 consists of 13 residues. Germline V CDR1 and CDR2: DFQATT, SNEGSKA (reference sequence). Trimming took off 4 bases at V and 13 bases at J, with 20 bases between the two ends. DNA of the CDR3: TGCAGTGCTAAAGGAACTTCGGTTGTGGAGCAGTACTTC. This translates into CSAKGTSVVEQYF.

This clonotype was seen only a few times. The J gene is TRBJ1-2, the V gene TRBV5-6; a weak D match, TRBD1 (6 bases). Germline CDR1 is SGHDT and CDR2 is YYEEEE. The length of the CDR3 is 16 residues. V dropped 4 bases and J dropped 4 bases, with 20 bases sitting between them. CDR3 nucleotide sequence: TGTGCCAGCAGCGGGGAGACAGGAGTGGTTGTCTATGGCTACACCTTC. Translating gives CASSGETGVVVYGYTF.

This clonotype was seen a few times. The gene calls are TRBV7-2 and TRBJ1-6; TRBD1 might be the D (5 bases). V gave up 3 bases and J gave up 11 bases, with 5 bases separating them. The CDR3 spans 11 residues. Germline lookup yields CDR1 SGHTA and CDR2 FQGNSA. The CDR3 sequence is CASSLGPPLHF. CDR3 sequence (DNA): TGTGCCAGCAGCTTGGGGCCACCCCTCCACTTT.

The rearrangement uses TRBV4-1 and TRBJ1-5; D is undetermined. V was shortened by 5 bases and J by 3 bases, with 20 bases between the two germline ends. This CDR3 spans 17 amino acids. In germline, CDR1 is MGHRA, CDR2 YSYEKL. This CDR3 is CASSFRWVGSDNQPQHF. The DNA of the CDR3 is TGCGCCAGCAGCTTTCGCTGGGTGGGGAGTGACAATCAGCCCCAGCATTTT.

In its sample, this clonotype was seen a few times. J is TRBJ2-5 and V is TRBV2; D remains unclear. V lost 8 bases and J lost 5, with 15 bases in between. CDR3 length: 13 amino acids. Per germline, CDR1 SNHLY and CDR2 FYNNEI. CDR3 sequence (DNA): TGTGCCAGCCCGACGCTCAGCTTTGAGACCCAGTACTTC. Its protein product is CASPTLSFETQYF.

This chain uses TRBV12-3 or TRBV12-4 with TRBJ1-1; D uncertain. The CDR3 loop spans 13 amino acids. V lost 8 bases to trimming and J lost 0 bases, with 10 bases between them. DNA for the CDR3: TGTGCCAGCGGACTGGGGATGAACACTGAAGCTTTCTTT. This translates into CASGLGMNTEAFF.

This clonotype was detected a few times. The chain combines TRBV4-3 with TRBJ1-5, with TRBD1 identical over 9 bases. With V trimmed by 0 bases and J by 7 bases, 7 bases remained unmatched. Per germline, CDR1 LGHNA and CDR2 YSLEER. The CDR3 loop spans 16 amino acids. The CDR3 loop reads CASSQDRDRVGQPQHF. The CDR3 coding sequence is TGCGCCAGCAGCCAAGATAGGGACAGGGTGGGACAGCCCCAGCATTTT.

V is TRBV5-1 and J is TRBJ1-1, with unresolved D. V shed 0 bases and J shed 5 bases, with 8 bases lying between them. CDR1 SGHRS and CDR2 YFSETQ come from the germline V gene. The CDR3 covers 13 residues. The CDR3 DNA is TGCGCCAGCAGCTTGGCCGGGGAAACTGAAGCTTTCTTT. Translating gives CASSLAGETEAFF.

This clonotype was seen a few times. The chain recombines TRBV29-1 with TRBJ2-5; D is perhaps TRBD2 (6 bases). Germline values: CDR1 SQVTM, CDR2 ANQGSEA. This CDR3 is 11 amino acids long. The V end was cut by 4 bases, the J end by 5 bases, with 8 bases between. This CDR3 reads CSVGREETQYF. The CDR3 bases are TGCAGCGTTGGGAGGGAGGAGACCCAGTACTTC.

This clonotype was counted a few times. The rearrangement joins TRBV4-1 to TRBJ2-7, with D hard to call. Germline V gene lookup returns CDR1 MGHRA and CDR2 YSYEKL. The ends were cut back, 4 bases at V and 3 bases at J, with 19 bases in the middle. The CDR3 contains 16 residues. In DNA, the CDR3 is TGCGCCAGCAGCCGGACCCAGCTCTGGGGATTCTACGAGCAGTACTTC. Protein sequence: CASSRTQLWGFYEQYF.

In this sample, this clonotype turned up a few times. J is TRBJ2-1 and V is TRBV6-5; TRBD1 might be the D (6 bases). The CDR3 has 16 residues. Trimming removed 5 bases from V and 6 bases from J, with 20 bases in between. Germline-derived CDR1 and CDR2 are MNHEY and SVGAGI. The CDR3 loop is CASSPIAGDEVNEQFF. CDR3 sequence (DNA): TGTGCCAGCAGTCCCATAGCAGGGGACGAAGTCAATGAGCAGTTCTTC.

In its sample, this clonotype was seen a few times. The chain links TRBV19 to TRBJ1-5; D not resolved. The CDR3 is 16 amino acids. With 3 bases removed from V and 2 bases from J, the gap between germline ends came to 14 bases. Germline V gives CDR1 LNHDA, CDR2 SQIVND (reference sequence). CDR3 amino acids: CASSITGRPRNQPQHF. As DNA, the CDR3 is TGTGCCAGTAGTATCACGGGGAGACCGCGCAATCAGCCCCAGCATTTT.

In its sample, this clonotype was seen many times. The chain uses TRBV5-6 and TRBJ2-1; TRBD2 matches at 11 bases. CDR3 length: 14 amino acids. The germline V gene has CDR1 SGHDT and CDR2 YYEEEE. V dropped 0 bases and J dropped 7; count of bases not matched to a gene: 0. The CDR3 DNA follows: TGTGCCAGCAGCTTGGGGACTAGCGGGAATGAGCAGTTCTTC. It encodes CASSLGTSGNEQFF.

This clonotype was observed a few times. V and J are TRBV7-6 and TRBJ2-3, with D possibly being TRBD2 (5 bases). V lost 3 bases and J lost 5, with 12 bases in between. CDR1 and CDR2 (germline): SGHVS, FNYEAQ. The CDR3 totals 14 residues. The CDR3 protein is CASSFLRAGDTQYF. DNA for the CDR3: TGTGCCAGCAGCTTCCTTAGGGCGGGAGATACGCAGTATTTT.

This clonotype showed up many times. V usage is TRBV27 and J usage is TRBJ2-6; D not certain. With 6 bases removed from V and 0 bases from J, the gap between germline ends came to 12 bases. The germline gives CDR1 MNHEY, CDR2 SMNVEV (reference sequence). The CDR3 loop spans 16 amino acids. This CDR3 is CASSTPSNSGANVLTF. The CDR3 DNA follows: TGTGCCAGCAGCACGCCAAGTAACTCTGGGGCCAACGTCCTGACTTTC.

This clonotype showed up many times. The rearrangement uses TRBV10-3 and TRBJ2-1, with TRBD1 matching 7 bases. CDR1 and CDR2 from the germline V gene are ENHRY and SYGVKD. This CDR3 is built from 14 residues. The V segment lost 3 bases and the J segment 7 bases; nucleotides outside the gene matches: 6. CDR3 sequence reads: CAISESPGGNEQFF. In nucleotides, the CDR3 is TGTGCCATCAGTGAAAGTCCAGGGGGTAATGAGCAGTTCTTC.

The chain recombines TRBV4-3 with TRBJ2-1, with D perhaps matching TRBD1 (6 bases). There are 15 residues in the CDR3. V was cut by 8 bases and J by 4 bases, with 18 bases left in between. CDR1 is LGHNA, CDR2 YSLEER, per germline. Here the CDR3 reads CASGAGTPLYNEQFF. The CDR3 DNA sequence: TGCGCCAGCGGAGCCGGGACACCCTTATACAATGAGCAGTTCTTC.

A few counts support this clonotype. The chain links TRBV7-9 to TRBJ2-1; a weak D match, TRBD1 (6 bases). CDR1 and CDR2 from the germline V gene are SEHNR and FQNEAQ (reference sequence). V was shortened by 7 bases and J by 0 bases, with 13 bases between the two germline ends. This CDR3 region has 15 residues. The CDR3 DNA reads TGTGCCAGCACCCCCAGGGGCAGCTCCTACAATGAGCAGTTCTTC. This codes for CASTPRGSSYNEQFF.

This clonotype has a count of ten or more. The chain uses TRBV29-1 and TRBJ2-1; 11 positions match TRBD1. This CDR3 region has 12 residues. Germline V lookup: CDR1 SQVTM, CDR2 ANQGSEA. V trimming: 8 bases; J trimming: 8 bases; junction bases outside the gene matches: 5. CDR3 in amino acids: CSSRTGGDEQFF. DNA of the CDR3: TGCAGCTCCCGGACAGGGGGCGATGAGCAGTTCTTC.